These 31 T cell receptor beta chains share one sample of origin, sequenced in a study of T cell changes during pregnancy in multiple sclerosis. This table comes from immunoSEQ multiplex PCR, and its TCRdb copy is limited to in-frame clones, with some not included. The sample lists tens of thousands of clones, around 91% occurring once. The starting material was peripheral blood, obtained in the third trimester of pregnancy. These receptors came from a female donor in good health, enrolled as a control in a pregnancy study.

The V and J genes are TRBV18 and TRBJ1-5, with D tentatively TRBD1 (6 bases). V was pared by 0 bases and J by 7 bases, with 31 bases between. Per germline, CDR1 KGHSH and CDR2 LQKENI. CDR3 length equals 21 residues. In nucleotides, the CDR3 is TGTGCCAGCTCACCACCGGGCCTGCCCAAAACCCTGATCGGGGGGCAACAGCCCCAGCATTTT. Translating gives CASSPPGLPKTLIGGQQPQHF.

The genes are TRBV18 and TRBJ1-2, with D hard to call. The CDR3 contains 17 residues. V shed 3 bases and J shed 5 bases, with 22 bases lying between them. Germline CDR1 KGHSH, CDR2 LQKENI. The CDR3 DNA reads as TGTGCCAGCTCACCGGCTACCGACCAACTAGGCAAATATGGCTACACCTTC. Its translation is CASSPATDQLGKYGYTF.

The CDR3 is CASSFSGGTGELFF. DNA for the CDR3: TGTGCCAGCAGCTTCTCAGGTGGTACCGGGGAGCTGTTTTTT. The chain has TRBV11-2 and TRBJ2-2; D call uncertain. This CDR3 comprises 14 residues. Per germline, CDR1 SGHAT and CDR2 FQNNGV. Trimming took off 3 bases at V and 5 bases at J, with 10 bases between the two ends.

The chain carries TRBV2 and TRBJ2-7; 8 positions agree with TRBD1. CDR3 size: 11 residues. Germline trimming cut 7 bases from V and 9 bases from J; bases unmatched to any gene: 5. Germline V lookup: CDR1 SNHLY, CDR2 FYNNEI. The CDR3 loop reads CASNPGTGQYF. DNA of the CDR3: TGTGCCAGCAACCCCGGGACAGGGCAGTACTTC.

This clone was detected once. The J gene is TRBJ1-3, the V gene TRBV19; TRBD1 agrees at 7 bases. The junction had 9 bases not matched to a gene; V was cut back by 10 bases and J by 0 bases. Germline V gene lookup returns CDR1 LNHDA and CDR2 SQIVND (reference sequence). The CDR3 contains 15 residues. This chain's CDR3 is CATRGQPFSGNTIYF. CDR3 DNA: TGTGCCACCCGGGGACAGCCTTTCTCTGGAAACACCATATATTTT.

The genes are TRBV19 and TRBJ2-7; 10 bases fit TRBD1. There are 17 residues in the CDR3. Germline loops: CDR1 LNHDA, CDR2 SQIVND (reference sequence). V lost 4 bases and J lost 0; bases outside the gene matches: 9. CDR3 sequence (DNA): TGTGCCAGTAGTACCGGGACAGGGGTGCGCTCCTCCTACGAGCAGTACTTC. Protein: CASSTGTGVRSSYEQYF.

This chain connects TRBV19 to TRBJ2-7, with D uncertain. V lost 0 bases, J lost 2 bases, and 8 bases lay in between. This CDR3 contains 14 residues. The germline CDR1 and CDR2 sequences are LNHDA and SQIVND (reference sequence). This CDR3 reads CASSIDLEAYEQYF. CDR3 nucleotide sequence: TGTGCCAGTAGTATAGATCTCGAGGCCTACGAGCAGTACTTC. Variable domain in full (rest from reference TRBV19 and TRBJ2-7): DGGITQSPKYLFRKEGQNVTLSCEQNLNHDAMYWYRQDPGQGLRLIYYSQIVNDFQKGDIAEGYSVSREKKESFPLTVTSAQKNPTAFYLCASSIDLEAYEQYFGPGTRLTVT.

The chain uses TRBV28 and TRBJ2-5; D might be TRBD2 (6 bases). With 6 bases removed from V and 5 bases from J, the gap between germline ends came to 10 bases. CDR1 and CDR2 (germline): MDHEN, SYDVKM. This CDR3 has 12 amino acids. CDR3 DNA: TGTGCCAGCAGATCGAGCGGGGAGACCCAGTACTTC. This codes for CASRSSGETQYF.

To note about this clone: The same CDR3 is also encoded by other DNA sequences in this sample. The chain has TRBV6-5 and TRBJ1-1, with TRBD1 matching 7 bases. Germline V lookup: CDR1 MNHEY, CDR2 SVGAGI. V shed 6 bases, J shed 5 bases, and the junction held 9 bases outside the gene matches. CDR3 length: 14 amino acids. CDR3 in DNA: TGTGCCAGCAGACCCCGTGCAGGGGGGACTGAAGCTTTCTTT. Translating gives CASRPRAGGTEAFF.

CDR3 sequence (DNA): TGTGCCAGCAGCTCGCACAGGGTAAAGGAGGAAAAACTGTTTTTT. Translation: CASSSHRVKEEKLFF. The chain links TRBV7-9 to TRBJ1-4, with D possibly being TRBD1 (6 bases). Between the trimmed V and J ends, which lost 4 bases and 8 bases, there was a span of 17 bases. This CDR3 is built from 15 residues. Germline V gene sequence: CDR1 SEHNR, CDR2 FQNEAQ (reference sequence).

The chain is built from TRBV7-9 and TRBJ2-4; D is undetermined. V gave up 1 base and J gave up 1 base, with 11 bases separating them. This CDR3 is 16 amino acids long. CDR1 is SEHNR and CDR2 is FQNEAQ in the germline V gene (reference sequence). The CDR3 DNA is TGTGCCAGCAGCTTAGGGGCCAACATGGCCAAAAACATTCAGTACTTC. Translated: CASSLGANMAKNIQYF. Looking up the rest from reference TRBV7-9 and TRBJ2-4 gives the full variable domain: DTGVSQNPRHKITKRGQNVTFRCDPISEHNRLYWYRQTLGQGPEFLTYFQNEAQLEKSRLLSDRFSAERPKGSFSTLEIQRTEQGDSAMYLCASSLGANMAKNIQYFGAGTRLSVL.

The V call is TRBV28, the J call TRBJ2-7, with 10 bases that match TRBD1. V lost 2 bases and J lost 5; bases outside the gene matches: 6. The CDR3 extends over 15 amino acids. The germline gives CDR1 MDHEN, CDR2 SYDVKM. As DNA, the CDR3 is TGTGCCAGCAGTTTACCCGGGACAGGGGCCCACGAGCAGTACTTC. This sequence encodes CASSLPGTGAHEQYF.

This clone appeared a few times. V is TRBV18 and J is TRBJ2-7; no firm D call. Trimming removed 6 bases from V and 2 bases from J, with 14 bases in between. The CDR3 sequence is 14 residues long. CDR1 and CDR2 from the germline V gene are KGHSH and LQKENI. CDR3: CASSQVGQPYEQYF. CDR3 bases: TGTGCCAGCTCCCAGGTGGGCCAGCCCTACGAGCAGTACTTC.

This chain uses TRBV9 with TRBJ2-2; weak D call: TRBD2 (6 bases). The CDR3 is 17 amino acids. V shed 0 bases and J shed 7 bases, with 19 bases lying between them. The V gene's germline CDR1 is SGDLS and CDR2 YYNGEE. In DNA, the CDR3 is TGTGCCAGCAGCGTAGCTACTGGAGGACTATCCGGCGGGGAGCTGTTTTTT. This gives the protein CASSVATGGLSGGELFF.

This chain connects TRBV19 to TRBJ1-1; D is unclear. Germline lookup yields CDR1 LNHDA and CDR2 SQIVND (reference sequence). Between the trimmed V and J ends, which lost 1 base and 0 bases, there was a span of 6 bases. The CDR3 extends over 14 amino acids. The CDR3, as DNA: TGTGCCAGTAGTATAGGACACATGAACACTGAAGCTTTCTTT. This translates into CASSIGHMNTEAFF.

J is TRBJ1-2 and V is TRBV29-1, with D perhaps matching TRBD1 (5 bases). Looked up from germline, CDR1 is SQVTM and CDR2 is ANQGSEA. V was clipped by 0 bases and J by 4 bases, with 12 bases between them. The CDR3 runs to 14 residues. The CDR3 DNA sequence: TGCAGCGTTGAAGACCCCAGGGTCCTCTATGGCTACACCTTC. This encodes CSVEDPRVLYGYTF.

V and J are TRBV6-5 and TRBJ2-2; D is perhaps TRBD2 (5 bases). Per the germline V gene, CDR1 is MNHEY and CDR2 is SVGAGI. V shed 6 bases and J shed 2 bases, with 13 bases lying between them. The CDR3 totals 15 residues. CDR3 nucleotide sequence: TGTGCCAGCAGAACCGCTAGCCTAAACACCGGGGAGCTGTTTTTT. Translating gives CASRTASLNTGELFF.

DNA for the CDR3: TGTGCCATCAGGAAGTCGGGGACAGCAATAGATTCACCCCTCCACTTT. Translating gives CAIRKSGTAIDSPLHF. V gene TRBV10-3 combines with J gene TRBJ1-6; 7 bases fit TRBD1. Germline V gene data show CDR1 as ENHRY and CDR2 as SYGVKD. J gave up 8 bases and V 6 bases, and 13 bases lay outside the gene matches. The CDR3 is made up of 16 amino acids.

This clone has just one count. The gene calls are TRBV6-1 and TRBJ2-3, with TRBD1 matching 8 bases. Losses at the gene ends were 8 bases for V and 2 bases for J; bases not matched to a gene: 3. Germline V CDR1 and CDR2: MNHNS, SASEGT. CDR3 size: 13 residues. For the CDR3, the DNA is TGTGCCAGCGGGGACAGGAACACAGATACGCAGTATTTT. Translating gives CASGDRNTDTQYF.

The chain employs TRBV5-5 and TRBJ2-3, with 16 bases matching TRBD2. The CDR3 spans 16 residues. Germline V gene lookup returns CDR1 SGHKS and CDR2 YYEKEE (reference sequence). Trimming took 9 bases from V and 3 from J; bases not matched to a gene: 7. The CDR3 loop reads CATRGLAGGPTDTQYF. The CDR3 nucleotides are TGTGCCACCCGGGGACTAGCGGGGGGGCCGACAGATACGCAGTATTTT. The variable domain in full, completed from reference TRBV5-5 and TRBJ2-3, reads DAGVTQSPTHLIKTRGQQVTLRCSPISGHKSVSWYQQVLGQGPQFIFQYYEKEERGRGNFPDRFSARQFPNYSSELNVNALLLGDSALYLCATRGLAGGPTDTQYFGPGTRLTVL.

The rearrangement uses TRBV25-1 and TRBJ2-1, with 10 bases lining up with TRBD1. The CDR3 consists of 16 residues. Trimming took 3 bases from V and 12 from J; bases not matched to a gene: 14. In germline, CDR1 is MGHDK, CDR2 SYGVNS. The DNA of the CDR3 is TGTGCCAGCAGTGATTCTGGACAGGGGGGTGTAAAAGGGCAGTTCTTC. Its translation: CASSDSGQGGVKGQFF. The full variable domain, its missing parts supplied by reference TRBV25-1 and TRBJ2-1, is EADIYQTPRYLVIGTGKKITLECSQTMGHDKMYWYQQDPGMELHLIHYSYGVNSTEKGDLSSESTVSRIRTEHFPLTLESARPSHTSQYLCASSDSGQGGVKGQFFGPGTRLTVL.

The chain has TRBV19 and TRBJ1-1; D is uncertain. Looked up from germline, CDR1 is LNHDA and CDR2 is SQIVND (reference sequence). This CDR3 contains 14 residues. Trimming left V 4 bases short and J 0 bases short, with 9 bases between. The chain's CDR3 is CASSTGSVNTEAFF. The CDR3 DNA is TGTGCCAGTAGTACGGGAAGTGTGAACACTGAAGCTTTCTTT.

V gene TRBV5-6 combines with J gene TRBJ1-1; 8 bases align to TRBD1. Germline V gives CDR1 SGHDT, CDR2 YYEEEE. The CDR3 is 16 amino acids. Trimming cost V 3 bases and J 1 base; bases outside gene matches: 8. The CDR3 sequence is CASSWAGTGTNTEAFF. The DNA of the CDR3 is TGTGCCAGCAGCTGGGCCGGGACAGGAACGAACACTGAAGCTTTCTTT.

The gene calls are TRBV2 and TRBJ2-1; possibly TRBD2 for D (6 bases). Germline CDR1 is SNHLY and CDR2 is FYNNEI. The CDR3 covers 13 residues. The germline V and J ends were trimmed by 2 bases and 10 bases, with 12 bases remaining between them. CDR3 residues: CASSELASAEQFF. For the CDR3, the DNA is TGTGCCAGCAGTGAACTGGCTAGCGCCGAGCAGTTCTTC.

V gene TRBV7-6 combines with J gene TRBJ2-3, with TRBD2 matching over 10 bases. The CDR3 runs to 16 residues. The ends lost 5 bases at V and 1 base at J; junction bases unmatched: 6. The germline gives CDR1 SGHVS, CDR2 FNYEAQ. CDR3 nucleotide sequence: TGTGCCAGCAGCACCAGGACTAGCGGACGCACAGATACGCAGTATTTT. Translating it yields CASSTRTSGRTDTQYF. Using reference TRBV7-6 and TRBJ2-3 for the parts outside the CDR3, the full variable domain is GAGVSQSPRYKVTKRGQDVALRCDPISGHVSLYWYRQALGQGPEFLTYFNYEAQQDKSGLPNDRFSAERPEGSISTLTIQRTEQRDSAMYRCASSTRTSGRTDTQYFGPGTRLTVL.

The CDR3 here is CASSYDSGYGYTF. Written as DNA, the CDR3 is TGTGCCAGCAGCTACGACTCTGGATACGGCTACACCTTC. The chain uses TRBV7-9 and TRBJ1-2; D is unclear. CDR3 length: 13 amino acids. With 4 bases removed from V and 8 bases from J, the gap between germline ends came to 14 bases. From germline, CDR1 is SEHNR and CDR2 FQNEAQ (reference sequence).

The chain uses TRBV19 and TRBJ1-5; D gene uncertain. Trimming took 0 bases from V and 3 from J, leaving 9 bases between them. The CDR3 is made up of 15 amino acids. Germline CDR1 is LNHDA and CDR2 is SQIVND (reference sequence). CDR3 in amino acids: CASSIDEGYNQPQHF. The CDR3, as DNA: TGTGCCAGTAGTATAGATGAGGGTTACAATCAGCCCCAGCATTTT.

The CDR3 coding sequence is TGTGCCAGCAGCTTACAGGGGGCCGTTGAAAAACTGTTTTTT. Amino acid sequence: CASSLQGAVEKLFF. The V call is TRBV5-8, the J call TRBJ1-4, with 9 nucleotides matching TRBD1. V lost 2 bases and J lost 7; bases outside the gene matches: 3. The CDR3 extends over 14 amino acids. The germline CDR1 and CDR2 sequences are SGHTS and YDEGEE.

The chain recombines TRBV6-5 with TRBJ1-1; D is ambiguous. CDR3 length: 13 amino acids. Trimming removed 6 bases at V and 1 base at J, with 9 bases between. Germline CDR1 and CDR2: MNHEY and SVGAGI. The CDR3 reads CASRLTRNTEAFF. The CDR3 bases are TGTGCCAGCAGACTAACACGGAACACTGAAGCTTTCTTT.

The CDR3 region is CASSQGLNTEAFF. The CDR3 DNA sequence: TGCGCCAGCTCCCAGGGATTGAACACTGAAGCTTTCTTT. The chain employs TRBV10-1 and TRBJ1-1; TRBD1 might be the D (5 bases). Germline V gene lookup returns CDR1 WNHNN and CDR2 SYGVQD (reference sequence). V was shortened by 8 bases and J by 0 bases, with 10 bases between the two germline ends. The CDR3 has 13 amino acids.

Turning to this clone: The junction does not match germline at one end; this may be a read error. This chain uses TRBV7-9 with TRBJ1-1; weak D call: TRBD1 (6 bases). Germline CDR1 is SEHNR and CDR2 is FQNEAQ (reference sequence). CDR3 length: 12 amino acids. The CDR3 protein is CASSLGDTQAFF. Here the CDR3 DNA reads TGTGCCAGCAGCTTAGGGGACACTCAAGCTTTCTTT.